This T cell receptor beta chain was recovered during a study of blood T cell repertoires in COVID-19. Background on the study: T cells, B-cell-depleted T cells, or PBMCs supplied cDNA or gDNA.

Germline lookup yields CDR1 MNHEY and CDR2 SMNVEV (reference sequence). The CDR3 length is 13 residues. Trimming cost V 6 bases and J 10 bases; bases outside gene matches: 7. Enrolled through a virtual design, the participants were between about 18 and 100 years of age and came from 24 US areas. TCRdb keeps only in-frame clones here, not all; method: immunoSEQ multiplex PCR. The table records about 270,000 clones, 85% to 90% of them present only once. This chain connects TRBV27 to TRBJ2-1; 9 bases agree with TRBD2. Sample: PBMCs or T cells enriched from blood (not recorded which). This TCR was recovered from a woman younger than 35 who had recovered from COVID-19. Here the CDR3 reads CASRRGGRKEQFF. Here the CDR3 DNA reads TGTGCCAGCAGGCGGGGGGGCCGGAAGGAGCAGTTCTTC.